The text below deals with one TCR beta chain. One Seattle source followed patients from active infection through their disease course. The data derive from a study of blood T cell repertoires in COVID-19. On the study more broadly: Samples of COVID-19 (acute and convalescent) were obtained from the United States, Italy and Spain.

Germline V gene sequence: CDR1 SGHDT, CDR2 YYEEEE. V was pared by 4 bases and J by 6 bases, with 16 bases between. The CDR3 is made up of 15 amino acids. Original processing methods: For nucleated cells, counts were estimated from reference gene primer amplification. Data came from immunoSEQ multiplex PCR; TCRdb stores just in-frame clones and leaves some out. For V, J and clone size, that table is used; D and trimming come from the DNA. The profile covers about 150,000 clones, with around 84% appearing a single time and under 0.7% taken by the ten largest. V is TRBV5-6 and J is TRBJ2-2; D ambiguous. This TCR derives from a man aged 55 to 70 with COVID-19, enrolled during active disease. The sample comprised peripheral blood. The CDR3 here is CASSVGALGPGELFF. The CDR3 coding sequence is TGTGCCAGCAGCGTAGGAGCTTTGGGTCCCGGGGAGCTGTTTTTT.